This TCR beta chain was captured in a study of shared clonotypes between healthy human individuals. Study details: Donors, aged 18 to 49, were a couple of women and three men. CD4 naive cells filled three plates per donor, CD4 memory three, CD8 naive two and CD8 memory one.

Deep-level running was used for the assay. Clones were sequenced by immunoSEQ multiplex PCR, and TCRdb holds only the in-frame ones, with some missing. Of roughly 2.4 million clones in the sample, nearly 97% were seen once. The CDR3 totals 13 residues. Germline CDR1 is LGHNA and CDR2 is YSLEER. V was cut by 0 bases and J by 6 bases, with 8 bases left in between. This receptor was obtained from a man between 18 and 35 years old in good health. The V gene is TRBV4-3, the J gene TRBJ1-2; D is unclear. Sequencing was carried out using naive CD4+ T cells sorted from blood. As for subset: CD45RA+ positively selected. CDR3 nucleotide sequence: TGCGCCAGCAGCCAAGATCTTGGGGATGGCTACACCTTC. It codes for CASSQDLGDGYTF.